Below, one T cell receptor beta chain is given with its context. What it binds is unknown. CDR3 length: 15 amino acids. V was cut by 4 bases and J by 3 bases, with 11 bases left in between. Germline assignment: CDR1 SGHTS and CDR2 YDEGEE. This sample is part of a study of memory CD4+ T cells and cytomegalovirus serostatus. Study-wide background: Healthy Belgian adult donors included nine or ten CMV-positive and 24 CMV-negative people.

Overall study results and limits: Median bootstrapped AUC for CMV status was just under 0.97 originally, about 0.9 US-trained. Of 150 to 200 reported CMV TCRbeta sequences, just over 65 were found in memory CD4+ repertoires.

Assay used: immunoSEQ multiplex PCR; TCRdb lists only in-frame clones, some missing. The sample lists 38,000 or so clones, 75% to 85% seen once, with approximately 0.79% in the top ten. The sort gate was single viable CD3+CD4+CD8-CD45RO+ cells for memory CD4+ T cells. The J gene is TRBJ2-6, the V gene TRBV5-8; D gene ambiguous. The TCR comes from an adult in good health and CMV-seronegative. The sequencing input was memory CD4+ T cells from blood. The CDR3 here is CASSPLRVGANVLTF. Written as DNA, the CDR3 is TGTGCCAGCAGCCCCCTCCGAGTTGGGGCCAACGTCCTGACTTTC.